In its sample, the clone carrying this TCR beta chain was seen many times. The antigen remains unidentified. The source of the sample is a study of Graves' ophthalmopathy and Graves' hyperthyroidism. Study conclusions and caveats: Ophthalmopathy was separated from stable hyperthyroidism by a 13-signature model with 87.88% sensitivity and approximately 81% specificity.

RNA transcripts were the source from which TCR beta CDR3 regions were amplified. The authors performed first-round RT-PCR with HTBI primers and then a second-round multiplex PCR. TCRdb passed the multiplex PCR reads through MiXCR, listing each CDR3 protein once. Among roughly 400,000 distinct CDR3 sequences listed, around 20% were seen once. Input material: peripheral blood. The clonotype originates from a woman aged 18-29 years with Graves' ophthalmopathy.

CDR3 DNA sequence: TGTGCCAGCAGTTTACAGAACTATGGCTACACCTTC. Protein: CASSLQNYGYTF. The rearrangement joins TRBV28 to TRBJ1-2; D is uncertain. Looked up from germline, CDR1 is MDHEN and CDR2 is SYDVKM. Deletions cut 2 bases from V and 2 bases from J, with 3 bases between. The CDR3 has 12 amino acids.